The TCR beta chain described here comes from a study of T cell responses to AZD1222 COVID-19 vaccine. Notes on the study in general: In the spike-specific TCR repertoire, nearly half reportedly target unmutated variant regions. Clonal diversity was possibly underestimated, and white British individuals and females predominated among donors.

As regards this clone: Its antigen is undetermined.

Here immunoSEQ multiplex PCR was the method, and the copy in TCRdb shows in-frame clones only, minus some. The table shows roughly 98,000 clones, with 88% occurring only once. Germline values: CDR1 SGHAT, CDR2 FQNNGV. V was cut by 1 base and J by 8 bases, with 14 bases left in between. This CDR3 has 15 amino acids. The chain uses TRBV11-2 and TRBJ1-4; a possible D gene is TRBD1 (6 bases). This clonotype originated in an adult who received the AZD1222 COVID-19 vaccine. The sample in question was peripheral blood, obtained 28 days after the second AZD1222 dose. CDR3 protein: CASSLVGGRSEKLFF. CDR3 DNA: TGTGCCAGCAGCTTAGTGGGGGGGCGCTCAGAAAAACTGTTTTTT.